The TCR beta chain described here comes from a study of T cell repertoires in cytomegalovirus infection. Looking at the study overall: Recently identified HLA-C-restricted CMV epitopes and well-studied HLA-B-restricted CMV epitopes were used by the study. It can be stated that public TCR beta signatures indicated CMV infection as well as a matching HLA type.

This clonotype showed up many times. The antigen is unknown. General observations from the study: HLA-C-restricted CMV-specific TCR beta clonotypes prevailed in the ex vivo response.

TCRdb re-called the reads with MiXCR, one entry per CDR3 protein. Here the sample spans about 400,000 distinct CDR3 sequences, about 34% being singletons. The germline V and J ends were trimmed by 3 bases and 9 bases, with 9 bases remaining between them. The CDR3 loop spans 12 amino acids. Germline CDR1 SGHTA, CDR2 FQGNSA. The sample was cultured PBMCs, taken from culture after CMV antigen stimulation. The sequence was collected from a human donor in good health (CMV status not recorded). Some clones in this sample may be carry-over from other donors' samples. The chain uses TRBV7-2 and TRBJ2-1; D possibly corresponds to TRBD1 (5 bases). CDR3 amino acids: CASSFLTGEQFF. In DNA form, the CDR3 reads TGTGCCAGCAGCTTCCTTACAGGTGAGCAGTTCTTC.